Sequencing of this T cell receptor (beta chain) was carried out in a study of blood T cell repertoires in COVID-19. The V gene's germline CDR1 is LNHDA and CDR2 SQIVND (reference sequence). J lost 0 bases, V lost 1 base, and 5 bases had no gene match. This CDR3 spans 17 amino acids. The table came from immunoSEQ multiplex PCR; TCRdb's copy has only in-frame clones and leaves some out. In the table there are 95,000 to 150,000 clones, 82% of which are singletons. The receptor comes from a woman between 65 and 79 years old with acute or convalescent COVID-19. Sequencing used peripheral blood. The V and J genes are TRBV19 and TRBJ1-5; 8 nucleotides match TRBD1. Here the CDR3 DNA reads TGTGCCAGTAGTATAGCCCGGGACAGGTATAGCAATCAGCCCCAGCATTTT. Amino acid sequence: CASSIARDRYSNQPQHF.